The TCR beta chain under discussion was sequenced for a study of T cells in Graves' hyperthyroidism and ophthalmopathy. Study-wide context: It was at initial diagnosis, before any treatment, that peripheral blood was collected. Study-level findings and limits: Blood also held most thyroid clonotypes expanded beyond 0.001.

Patients aged 18 to 65 had newly diagnosed hyperthyroidism of under 2 months' duration. Patients having uncontrolled infection, another autoimmune disease, pregnancy or lactation were not included. Ten or more counts support this clonotype. No antigen is known for it. The source material, RNA transcripts, was used to amplify TCR beta CDR3 regions. Carried out on the TCR CDR3, a first-round RT-PCR used the HTBI primer set. TCRdb reprocessed the multiplex PCR reads via MiXCR and lists one record per CDR3 protein. The sample carries about 560,000 distinct CDR3 sequences, over 15% recorded once. The TCR was taken from a woman under 30 with Graves' hyperthyroidism. Sequencing was carried out using blood.

The CDR3 DNA reads as TGCAGTGCTAGGGGGGACAGTCCCTACGAGCAGTACTTC. Its translation is CSARGDSPYEQYF. The V gene is TRBV20-1, the J gene TRBJ2-7, with TRBD1 matching 7 bases. CDR3 length equals 13 residues. Per the germline V gene, CDR1 is DFQATT and CDR2 is SNEGSKA (reference sequence). Trimming took 3 bases from V and 2 from J; bases not matched to a gene: 4.